The next 18 T cell receptor beta chains were all read from a single sample in a study of blood T cells in healthy people across ages (dated by TCRdb to the mid-2010s). The method behind the library was 5' RACE. The sequencer was an Illumina HiSeq 2500. A second PCR of about 7 to 12 cycles was run with a J-beta primer mix and a sample-barcoded 5' primer. TCRdb reran the public reads through fastp at Q25 and MiXCR, keeping productive beta chains. Duplicate CDR3 protein sequences are folded into a single record with the most common DNA and genes. Recorded for this sample are about 1,500,000 distinct CDR3 sequences; about 43% of them occurred a single time. Roughly 7.9% of the sample is held by the ten biggest clonotypes. The sequencing input was blood. The origin of the receptors is a woman under 30 in good health.

This clonotype was counted a few times. The chain carries TRBV29-1 and TRBJ1-2; TRBD1 matches 8 bases. Germline CDR1 and CDR2: SQVTM and ANQGSEA. V gave up 5 bases and J gave up 4 bases; unmatched junction bases: 12. CDR3 length: 15 amino acids. CDR3 sequence reads: CSVRGQVFYGYGYTF. In DNA, the CDR3 is TGCAGCGTTCGGGGACAGGTTTTTTATGGCTATGGCTACACCTTC.

The J gene is TRBJ2-1, the V gene TRBV19; either TRBD1 or TRBD2 may fit D (5 bases each). Germline V lookup: CDR1 LNHDA, CDR2 SQIVND (reference sequence). Trimming pared 1 base from V and 4 bases from J, leaving 14 bases between. The CDR3 is 16 residues long. CDR3: CASSIGGAGPYNEQFF. CDR3 DNA: TGTGCCAGTAGTATAGGGGGCGCGGGCCCTTACAATGAGCAGTTCTTC.

Details on this clonotype: Mismatch with germline at one junction end may stem from a read error. The chain is built from TRBV5-6 and TRBJ2-1, with D unresolved. Germline CDR1 and CDR2: SGHDT and YYEEEE. The CDR3 extends over 15 amino acids. DNA for the CDR3: TGTGCCAACAGCCGCCCGAGAAGCTCCTACAATGAGCAGTTCTTC. Its protein product is CANSRPRSSYNEQFF.

The chain joins TRBV11-2 to TRBJ2-5; D uncertain. The V gene's germline CDR1 is SGHAT and CDR2 FQNNGV. The CDR3 is 16 residues long. V was cut by 0 bases and J by 1 base, with 12 bases left in between. This CDR3 is CASSLDSSPLQETQYF. The CDR3 DNA reads TGTGCCAGCAGCTTAGATAGTAGCCCTCTCCAAGAGACCCAGTACTTC.

This clonotype was observed a few times. The rearrangement links TRBV20-1 to TRBJ1-6; TRBD1 aligns across 9 bases. Germline V CDR1 and CDR2: DFQATT, SNEGSKA (reference sequence). V trimming: 0 bases; J trimming: 8 bases; junction bases outside the gene matches: 8. The CDR3 extends over 16 amino acids. The CDR3 DNA reads TGCAGTGCTAGAGATCGAACAGGGGGCAGGGATTCACCCCTCCACTTT. It yields the protein CSARDRTGGRDSPLHF.

J is TRBJ2-2 and V is TRBV6-1, with D possibly TRBD1 on 6 matching bases. The V and J ends lost 6 bases and 5 bases respectively, with 22 bases between them. The CDR3 extends over 17 amino acids. CDR1 and CDR2 from the germline V gene are MNHNS and SASEGT. CDR3 DNA: TGTGCCAGCAGAAACCCACCCGGGACATCAGAAACCGGGGAGCTGTTTTTT. This sequence encodes CASRNPPGTSETGELFF.

This sequence joins TRBV29-1 and TRBJ1-1; TRBD1 might be the D (5 bases). The germline gives CDR1 SQVTM, CDR2 ANQGSEA. The CDR3 has 12 amino acids. V shed 4 bases and J shed 3 bases, with 9 bases lying between them. Written as DNA, the CDR3 is TGCAGCGTTGGGGGCAGATACACTGAAGCTTTCTTT. It is translated as CSVGGRYTEAFF.

The genes are TRBV4-2 and TRBJ2-7; TRBD2 agrees at 9 bases. The J call is uncertain, as TRBJ2-5 better fits the DNA end. CDR1 is LGHNA and CDR2 is YNFKEQ in the germline V gene. CDR3 size: 18 residues. The DNA for the CDR3 is TGTGCCAGCAGCCAAGGGGCTGGGGCTAGCGGGATGCAGGAGACCCAGTACTTC. Translating gives CASSQGAGASGMQETQYF.

The CDR3 DNA sequence: TGTGCCAGCAGCGTGGGAAGGGCTGAGACCCAGTACTTC. Amino acid sequence: CASSVGRAETQYF. The chain carries TRBV7-2 and TRBJ2-5; no clear D. Germline CDR1 is SGHTA and CDR2 is FQGNSA. The CDR3 covers 13 residues. V lost 5 bases and J 5 bases, leaving 12 bases between the germline ends.

This clonotype was seen more than once but under ten times. The chain is built from TRBV9 and TRBJ2-1; TRBD1 matches at 7 bases. This CDR3 region has 17 residues. Germline V lookup: CDR1 SGDLS, CDR2 YYNGEE. J was trimmed by 6 bases and V by 3 bases; bases with no gene match: 15. This chain's CDR3 is CASSGQVSTGKSNEQFF. CDR3 in DNA: TGTGCCAGCAGCGGACAAGTCTCGACAGGGAAAAGCAATGAGCAGTTCTTC.

The gene calls are TRBV28 and TRBJ2-7; possibly TRBD1 for D (6 bases). Germline loops: CDR1 MDHEN, CDR2 SYDVKM. The ends were cut back, 6 bases at V and 2 bases at J, with 14 bases in the middle. This CDR3 contains 14 residues. The CDR3 protein is CASRERGQTYEQYF. Here the CDR3 DNA reads TGTGCCAGCAGAGAGAGAGGACAGACCTACGAGCAGTACTTC.

The chain links TRBV29-1 to TRBJ2-7, with 11 nucleotides matching TRBD2. The germline CDR1 and CDR2 sequences are SQVTM and ANQGSEA. Trimming removed 4 bases from V and 7 bases from J; junction bases left unmatched: 18. The CDR3 has 17 residues. CDR3 sequence reads: CSVGTVSGTSGNNEQYF. CDR3 sequence (DNA): TGCAGCGTTGGGACTGTATCGGGGACTAGCGGCAACAATGAGCAGTACTTC.

This clonotype has only a few counts. The chain couples TRBV10-3 to TRBJ1-2; D not resolved. This CDR3 spans 13 amino acids. In germline, CDR1 is ENHRY, CDR2 SYGVKD. Between the trimmed V and J ends, which lost 2 bases and 3 bases, there was a span of 7 bases. The CDR3 DNA reads as TGTGCCATCAGTGAGGCCAGTTACTATGGCTACACCTTC. Encoded protein: CAISEASYYGYTF.

In the case of this clonotype: One base away lies a much larger clone, so this may be a sequencing read error. The rearrangement links TRBV7-2 to TRBJ2-1, with 8 bases that match TRBD2. The end of the DNA aligns better with TRBJ2-7, so the J call may be wrong. The CDR3 extends over 16 amino acids. Germline V gene data show CDR1 as SGHTA and CDR2 as FQGNSA. This chain's CDR3 is CASSQSSGASYNEQYF. CDR3 sequence (DNA): TGTGCCAGCAGCCAAAGTAGCGGGGCCTCCTACAATGAGCAGTACTTC.

This clonotype was seen only once. The chain joins TRBV5-5 to TRBJ2-7; possibly TRBD2 for D (6 bases). Germline V lookup: CDR1 SGHKS, CDR2 YYEKEE (reference sequence). Trimming took 0 bases from V and 3 from J, leaving 10 bases between them. The CDR3 totals 14 residues. The CDR3 DNA is TGTGCCAGCAGCTTGGGGACTAATGTCTACGAGCAGTACTTC. It yields the protein CASSLGTNVYEQYF.

This clonotype was counted ten times or more. The chain recombines TRBV29-1 with TRBJ2-1; possibly TRBD2 for D (5 bases). Trimming removed 2 bases at V and 0 bases at J, with 14 bases between. This CDR3 has 16 amino acids. Germline V CDR1 and CDR2: SQVTM, ANQGSEA. The CDR3 DNA sequence: TGCAGCGTTGAATCGGGTGAAGCGGTCTCCTACAATGAGCAGTTCTTC. Translated: CSVESGEAVSYNEQFF.

The chain employs TRBV20-1 and TRBJ2-5, with 10 bases identical to TRBD1. Germline V gene sequence: CDR1 DFQATT, CDR2 SNEGSKA (reference sequence). This CDR3 is 12 amino acids long. CDR3 sequence (DNA): TGCGGGGGACAGGGGTTGCAAGAGACCCAGTACTTC. Translated, it gives CGGQGLQETQYF.

This clonotype was seen a few times. The chain recombines TRBV12-3 or TRBV12-4 with TRBJ2-3, with no clear D. This CDR3 region has 13 residues. V was trimmed by 5 bases and J by 6 bases, leaving 12 bases between them. DNA of the CDR3: TGTGCCAGCAGTGTTCGGCTGTCGGATACGCAGTATTTT. Its protein is CASSVRLSDTQYF.